The 19 T cell receptor beta chains below come from one sample, sequenced in a study of identical twins. Using its own MiXCR run on the 5' RACE reads, TCRdb lists one record per CDR3 protein. The sample holds approximately 230,000 distinct CDR3 sequences, over 5% seen once. The same sample was also studied in work on T cells expressing NK-cell markers.

Sequencing was carried out using CD8+ T cells sorted from blood. The receptors come from a woman younger than 35 in good health.

Only a few counts were recorded for this clonotype. The V gene is TRBV7-9, the J gene TRBJ1-5; the D is unclear. V was shortened by 5 bases and J by 2 bases, with 7 bases between the two germline ends. Germline CDR1 and CDR2: SEHNR and FQNEAQ (reference sequence). This CDR3 is 13 amino acids long. The CDR3 DNA follows: TGTGCCAGCAGCCGTGAAGGCAATCAGCCCCAGCATTTT. Translating it yields CASSREGNQPQHF.

This clonotype showed up many times. The chain couples TRBV12-3 or TRBV12-4 to TRBJ2-1; D is perhaps TRBD2 (7 bases). There are 12 residues in the CDR3. Trimming left V 5 bases short and J 11 bases short, with 13 bases between. For the CDR3, the DNA is TGTGCCAGCAGTCCCGCGGGGGCCCAGCAGTTCTTC. Its protein is CASSPAGAQQFF.

This clonotype was seen a handful of times. The chain links TRBV7-6 to TRBJ2-2; 9 nucleotides agree with TRBD2. Germline trimming cut 1 base from V and 4 bases from J; bases unmatched to any gene: 4. The CDR3 loop spans 16 amino acids. The V gene's germline CDR1 is SGHVS and CDR2 FNYEAQ. CDR3 DNA: TGTGCCAGCAGCTTAGAACTAGCGGGTATCACCGGGGAGCTGTTTTTT. Translated: CASSLELAGITGELFF.

The chain carries TRBV20-1 and TRBJ2-3; TRBD2 aligns across 13 bases. V was clipped by 4 bases and J by 6 bases; unmatched bases: 13. This CDR3 spans 17 amino acids. CDR1 and CDR2 (germline): DFQATT, SNEGSKA (reference sequence). For the CDR3, the DNA is TGCAGTGCTACCTCCGCGGTACTAGCGGGGGGGTGGGATACGCAGTATTTT. It specifies CSATSAVLAGGWDTQYF.

This clonotype was observed at least ten times. The chain employs TRBV7-6 and TRBJ2-7, with 8 bases aligning to TRBD2. Trimming removed 4 bases from V and 2 bases from J; junction bases left unmatched: 1. The CDR3 has 13 amino acids. In germline, CDR1 is SGHVS, CDR2 FNYEAQ. This CDR3 is CASSYGGAYEQYF. The CDR3 DNA reads as TGTGCCAGCAGCTACGGGGGGGCCTACGAGCAGTACTTC.

The chain uses TRBV29-1 and TRBJ2-3; D uncertain. This CDR3 comprises 13 residues. Trimming stripped 1 base from V and 0 bases from J, with 5 bases between. CDR1 and CDR2 from the germline V gene are SQVTM and ANQGSEA. CDR3 in amino acids: CSVEGSSTDTQYF. CDR3 bases: TGCAGCGTTGAAGGTTCTAGCACAGATACGCAGTATTTT.

In the case of this clonotype: Sequence at one end of the junction differs from germline and may be a read error. The J gene is TRBJ2-7, the V gene TRBV7-9; 8 positions agree with TRBD1. In germline, CDR1 is SEHNR, CDR2 FQNEAQ (reference sequence). The CDR3 totals 17 residues. CDR3 sequence (DNA): TGTGCCAGCAGCGTAGCGTTTGGGACAGGTCTCTCCTACGAGCAGTACTTC. Translating it yields CASSVAFGTGLSYEQYF.

This clonotype was counted ten times or more. The chain uses TRBV29-1 and TRBJ1-2; unclear D gene. Looked up from germline, CDR1 is SQVTM and CDR2 is ANQGSEA. This CDR3 has 12 residues. V lost 0 bases, J lost 0 bases, and 2 bases lay in between. The CDR3 is CSVEDTNYGYTF. CDR3 sequence (DNA): TGCAGCGTTGAAGACACTAACTATGGCTACACCTTC.

The chain recombines TRBV11-3 with TRBJ2-7; TRBD1 aligns across 8 bases. CDR3 length: 15 amino acids. CDR1 is SGHNT and CDR2 is YENEEA in the germline V gene. After removal of 5 bases from V and 5 bases from J, the junction contained 11 bases not matched to a gene. The CDR3 sequence: CASSPRTGRTHEQYF. The DNA for the CDR3 is TGTGCCAGCAGCCCCCGGACAGGGCGAACCCACGAGCAGTACTTC.

This clonotype was counted between two and nine times. The rearrangement links TRBV28 to TRBJ2-5, with D hard to call. The germline V gene has CDR1 MDHEN and CDR2 SYDVKM. V lost 7 bases, J lost 3 bases, and 21 bases lay in between. The CDR3 spans 16 residues. The CDR3 loop reads CASTTTASFGEETQYF. The CDR3, as DNA: TGTGCCAGCACTACCACCGCCAGTTTTGGGGAAGAGACCCAGTACTTC.

There are a few counts of this clonotype. The chain is built from TRBV9 and TRBJ2-3, with TRBD2 matching 7 bases. There are 17 residues in the CDR3. Germline CDR1 and CDR2: SGDLS and YYNGEE. V shed 1 base, J shed 2 bases, and the junction held 10 bases outside the gene matches. This chain's CDR3 is CASSVWAASGTTDTQYF. CDR3 DNA sequence: TGTGCCAGCAGCGTATGGGCGGCTAGCGGTACCACAGATACGCAGTATTTT.

The J gene is TRBJ2-7, the V gene TRBV4-3, with 9 bases aligning to TRBD1. CDR1 LGHNA and CDR2 YSLEER come from the germline V gene. This CDR3 is 15 amino acids long. V shed 1 base, J shed 5 bases, and the junction held 6 bases outside the gene matches. CDR3 loop: CASSQVSGTGNEQYF. The CDR3 DNA is TGCGCCAGCAGCCAAGTATCCGGGACAGGGAACGAGCAGTACTTC.

This clonotype came up many times. The chain uses TRBV3-1 and TRBJ2-7, with D hard to call. Trimming shortened V by 2 bases and J by 5 bases, and 10 bases separated the two germline ends. CDR1 is LGHDT, CDR2 YNNKEL, per germline (reference sequence). There are 13 residues in the CDR3. The CDR3 is CASSQLRFHEQYF. The CDR3 DNA is TGTGCCAGCAGCCAACTGCGGTTTCACGAGCAGTACTTC.

The rearrangement joins TRBV6-5 to TRBJ1-1; no clear D. This CDR3 is built from 13 residues. V dropped 4 bases and J dropped 0 bases, with 6 bases sitting between them. Germline V CDR1 and CDR2: MNHEY, SVGAGI. The CDR3: CASSSLLNTEAFF. For the CDR3, the DNA is TGTGCCAGCAGTTCTCTCTTGAACACTGAAGCTTTCTTT.

This clonotype was observed a handful of times. The chain recombines TRBV12-3 or TRBV12-4 with TRBJ2-7, with D uncertain. The CDR3 has 13 amino acids. Between the trimmed V and J ends, which lost 0 bases and 3 bases, there was a span of 6 bases. Written as DNA, the CDR3 is TGTGCCAGCAGTTTAGCGCTCGGCTACGAGCAGTACTTC. Protein sequence: CASSLALGYEQYF.

This clonotype came up a few times. The chain carries TRBV19 and TRBJ1-1; TRBD1 might be the D (6 bases). CDR1 LNHDA and CDR2 SQIVND come from the germline V gene (reference sequence). The CDR3 contains 13 residues. Trimming removed 10 bases at V and 7 bases at J, with 19 bases between. CDR3 loop: CAIGGGSDREAFF. The CDR3 DNA sequence: TGTGCCATTGGGGGGGGCAGCGACCGTGAAGCTTTCTTT. Based on the CDR3 plus reference TRBV19 and TRBJ1-1, the full variable domain is DGGITQSPKYLFRKEGQNVTLSCEQNLNHDAMYWYRQDPGQGLRLIYYSQIVNDFQKGDIAEGYSVSREKKESFPLTVTSAQKNPTAFYLCAIGGGSDREAFFGQGTRLTVV.

This clonotype was counted only a few times. The rearrangement joins TRBV7-9 to TRBJ2-5, with 8 nucleotides matching TRBD2. Per the germline V gene, CDR1 is SEHNR and CDR2 is FQNEAQ (reference sequence). The CDR3 consists of 17 residues. V shed 5 bases, J shed 4 bases, and the junction held 15 bases outside the gene matches. The DNA of the CDR3 is TGTGCCAGCAGCCCTAAGACGTATGGGACTAGTCCAGAGACCCAGTACTTC. Protein product: CASSPKTYGTSPETQYF.

In its sample, this clonotype was seen a few times. The chain employs TRBV25-1 and TRBJ2-1; 11 bases line up with TRBD2. CDR3 length: 14 residues. Germline CDR1 and CDR2: MGHDK and SYGVNS. The V and J ends lost 4 bases and 10 bases, in that order; junction bases with no gene match: 6. Here the CDR3 DNA reads TGTGCCAGCAGTGGTAGCGGGGGGGCTGACGAGCAGTTCTTC. Residues: CASSGSGGADEQFF.

This clonotype occurred many times. V is TRBV10-1 and J is TRBJ2-3; 14 bases line up with TRBD2. The V gene's germline CDR1 is WNHNN and CDR2 SYGVQD (reference sequence). The CDR3 consists of 16 residues. V trimming: 6 bases; J trimming: 6 bases; junction bases outside the gene matches: 8. The CDR3 nucleotides read TGCGCCAGCAGCGGACTAGCGGGGGGTAATCGGGATACGCAGTATTTT. This translates into CASSGLAGGNRDTQYF.